This entry lists 27 T cell receptor beta chains sequenced from one sample in a study of Graves' ophthalmopathy and Graves' hyperthyroidism. Researchers took RNA transcripts and amplified TCR beta CDR3 regions from them. HTBI-primed first-round RT-PCR preceded second-round multiplex PCR. TCRdb independently ran MiXCR on the multiplex PCR reads; one entry per CDR3 protein. The sample holds 450,000 to 600,000 distinct CDR3 sequences, about 40% seen once. Sequenced: peripheral blood or thyroid tissue (not recorded which). Every receptor here comes from an adult man with Graves' hyperthyroidism.

In its sample, this clonotype was seen many times. This chain uses TRBV5-8 with TRBJ1-2; possibly TRBD1 for D (5 bases). The CDR3 extends over 12 amino acids. Germline V gene data show CDR1 as SGHTS and CDR2 as YDEGEE. The V end was cut by 4 bases, the J end by 11 bases, with 15 bases between. The CDR3 sequence is CASSREDSGYTF. In DNA, the CDR3 is TGTGCCAGCAGCAGAGAAGACAGTGGGTACACCTTC.

The chain couples TRBV20-1 to TRBJ2-7, with D perhaps matching TRBD1 or TRBD2 (5 bases each). The CDR3 has 10 residues. The V end was cut by 6 bases, the J end by 7 bases, with 10 bases between. Germline CDR1 is DFQATT and CDR2 is SNEGSKA (reference sequence). CDR3 coding DNA: TGCAGTGCCGGGGCCGATGAGCAGTACTTC. This sequence encodes CSAGADEQYF.

The chain links TRBV20-1 to TRBJ2-3; 8 bases fit TRBD2. The CDR3 has 16 amino acids. The V segment lost 1 base and the J segment 4 bases; nucleotides outside the gene matches: 10. Germline values: CDR1 DFQATT, CDR2 SNEGSKA (reference sequence). The DNA for the CDR3 is TGCAGTGCTAGAGGGGAGCTAGCGGGCCGAGCAGATACGCAGTATTTT. This encodes CSARGELAGRADTQYF.

The rearrangement uses TRBV7-3 and TRBJ2-7; D may be TRBD1 (7 bases). CDR1 and CDR2 from the germline V gene are SGHTA and FQGTGA. Trimming stripped 5 bases from V and 7 bases from J, with 24 bases between. The CDR3 is 16 amino acids. The CDR3 DNA reads TGTGCCAGCAGCCCCAGACAGGGAGGTAACACCGGGGAGCAGTACTTC. This encodes CASSPRQGGNTGEQYF.

The rearrangement uses TRBV29-1 and TRBJ1-1; D ambiguous. V was trimmed by 2 bases and J by 2 bases, leaving 9 bases between them. The CDR3 has 13 residues. The germline V gene has CDR1 SQVTM and CDR2 ANQGSEA. CDR3 coding DNA: TGCAGCGTTGAAAACGGCCGAAACACTGAAGCTTTCTTT. It is translated as CSVENGRNTEAFF.

Comment on this clonotype: With a much larger clone just one base away, this may be a read error. The rearrangement links TRBV9 to TRBJ2-2, with D hard to call. The CDR3 is 14 amino acids. V was trimmed by 7 bases and J by 1 base, leaving 11 bases between them. Germline-derived CDR1 and CDR2 are SGDLS and YYNGEE. The CDR3, as DNA: TGTGCCAGCGCGACCAGCTGGAACACCGGGGAGCTGTTTTTT. Translating it yields CASATSWNTGELFF.

The chain employs TRBV20-1 and TRBJ1-1; D call uncertain. The CDR3 runs to 11 residues. The V end was cut by 0 bases, the J end by 10 bases, with 9 bases between. Germline V gene data show CDR1 as DFQATT and CDR2 as SNEGSKA (reference sequence). In DNA form, the CDR3 reads TGCAGTGCTAGAGATCGCCGGGTAGCTTTCTTT. This gives the protein CSARDRRVAFF.

This clonotype occurred many times. The rearrangement uses TRBV2 and TRBJ1-1; D is possibly TRBD1 (5 bases). CDR1 is SNHLY and CDR2 is FYNNEI in the germline V gene. The CDR3 totals 14 residues. V was trimmed by 4 bases and J by 5 bases, leaving 14 bases between them. The CDR3 nucleotides read TGTGCCAGCAGTGTGGTATGGGGCGCGACTGAAGCTTTCTTT. Translation: CASSVVWGATEAFF.

This clonotype came up many times. This chain joins TRBV20-1 and TRBJ1-5, with D possibly TRBD1 on 6 matching bases. The V gene lost 3 bases and the J gene lost 6 bases, with 18 bases spanning the gap. The CDR3 length is 15 residues. Per the germline V gene, CDR1 is DFQATT and CDR2 is SNEGSKA (reference sequence). The chain's CDR3 is CSARGGRGRGQPQHF. The CDR3 region has the DNA TGCAGTGCTAGGGGGGGGCGCGGGCGCGGTCAGCCCCAGCATTTT.

V and J are TRBV13 and TRBJ2-2; perhaps D is TRBD1 or TRBD2 (5 bases each). V lost 5 bases and J 0 bases, leaving 13 bases between the germline ends. Germline V gene sequence: CDR1 PRHDT, CDR2 FYEKMQ (reference sequence). The length of the CDR3 is 16 residues. CDR3 sequence: CASSGREGTNTGELFF. The CDR3 nucleotides read TGTGCCAGCAGCGGTCGAGAGGGGACGAACACCGGGGAGCTGTTTTTT.

This chain joins TRBV29-1 and TRBJ2-7, with 7 bases matching TRBD2. This CDR3 is 13 amino acids long. With V trimmed by 0 bases and J by 2 bases, 1 base remained unmatched. Germline lookup yields CDR1 SQVTM and CDR2 ANQGSEA. The CDR3 loop reads CSVEDRGAYEQYF. DNA of the CDR3: TGCAGCGTTGAAGATCGGGGGGCCTACGAGCAGTACTTC.

This chain uses TRBV30 with TRBJ1-1; D is unclear. V was clipped by 3 bases and J by 0 bases, with 8 bases between them. Per the germline V gene, CDR1 is GTSNPN and CDR2 is SVGIG (reference sequence). The CDR3 consists of 13 residues. The CDR3 nucleotides read TGTGCCTGGAGGAACATCCTGAACACTGAAGCTTTCTTT. It yields the protein CAWRNILNTEAFF.

This chain uses TRBV7-2 with TRBJ1-2; TRBD1 matches 9 bases. This CDR3 has 14 amino acids. The V gene end was trimmed by 8 bases and the J gene end by 6 bases; junction bases not matched to a gene: 10. Germline CDR1 is SGHTA and CDR2 is FQGNSA. CDR3 nucleotides: TGTGCCAGCTCACCGGTAACAGGGGGCGATGGCTACACCTTC. It codes for CASSPVTGGDGYTF.

In this sample, this clonotype turned up a few times. The chain carries TRBV4-1 and TRBJ1-1, with D perhaps matching TRBD1 (5 bases). The germline V and J ends were trimmed by 2 bases and 6 bases, with 13 bases remaining between them. Germline-derived CDR1 and CDR2 are MGHRA and YSYEKL. This CDR3 contains 14 residues. CDR3 in DNA: TGCGCCAGCAGCCAAACGTCAGGGACCCCTGAAGCTTTCTTT. It codes for CASSQTSGTPEAFF.

The chain links TRBV7-2 to TRBJ1-1; D gene ambiguous. V lost 4 bases to trimming and J lost 1 base, with 13 bases between them. This CDR3 comprises 15 residues. Per germline, CDR1 SGHTA and CDR2 FQGNSA. In nucleotides, the CDR3 is TGTGCCAGCAGCTACGAATTAGTCCGGAACACTGAAGCTTTCTTT. Its protein product is CASSYELVRNTEAFF.

The genes are TRBV7-3 and TRBJ2-7, with 7 bases fitting TRBD1. Trimming cost V 8 bases and J 5 bases; bases outside gene matches: 18. CDR1 is SGHTA, CDR2 FQGTGA, per germline. The CDR3 spans 16 residues. CDR3 region: CASSTRQGAGYHEQYF. CDR3 DNA: TGTGCCAGCTCAACGAGACAGGGAGCTGGGTATCACGAGCAGTACTTC.

As concerns this clonotype: Just one base apart from a much larger clone, this may be a read error. As the CDR3 is not closed by the conserved phenylalanine or tryptophan, this likely results from a read error. The V and J genes are TRBV6-5 and TRBJ1-5, with 8 bases matching TRBD1. The CDR3 spans 13 residues. Losses at the gene ends were 6 bases for V and 7 bases for J; bases not matched to a gene: 5. Germline V lookup: CDR1 MNHEY, CDR2 SVGAGI. The CDR3 reads CASRDRAYQPQHL. The CDR3 coding sequence is TGTGCCAGCAGGGACAGGGCTTACCAGCCCCAGCATCTT.

A note on this clonotype: A much larger clone differs from this one at a single base, so this may be a read error. The V and J genes are TRBV19 and TRBJ2-7, with D tentatively TRBD2 (5 bases). The CDR3 is made up of 14 amino acids. Looked up from germline, CDR1 is LNHDA and CDR2 is SQIVND (reference sequence). The CDR3 protein is CASSNLGKTYKQYF. Written as DNA, the CDR3 is TGTGCCAGTAGTAATCTCGGGAAAACCTACAAGCAGTACTTC.

This clonotype was picked up a small number of times. V and J are TRBV27 and TRBJ1-6; D not resolved. V was cut by 6 bases and J by 0 bases, with 9 bases left in between. The CDR3 contains 15 residues. Germline assignment: CDR1 MNHEY and CDR2 SMNVEV (reference sequence). CDR3 region: CASRRQSSYNSPLHF. CDR3 bases: TGTGCCAGCAGACGTCAAAGCTCCTATAATTCACCCCTCCACTTT.

This clonotype showed up many times. V usage is TRBV19 and J usage is TRBJ2-2; 12 nucleotides line up with TRBD2. The CDR3 is 17 residues long. Germline V CDR1 and CDR2: LNHDA, SQIVND (reference sequence). Trimming at V came to 6 bases and at J to 3 bases, leaving 8 bases not matched to a gene. CDR3 in amino acids: CASSSIGLAGHTGELFF. Here the CDR3 DNA reads TGTGCCAGTAGCAGCATCGGACTAGCGGGACACACCGGGGAGCTGTTTTTT.

This clonotype was detected once. This sequence joins TRBV9 and TRBJ1-4, with 7 positions matching TRBD1. This CDR3 comprises 14 residues. Germline CDR1 reads SGDLS; CDR2 reads YYNGEE. The J segment lost 6 bases and the V segment lost 3 bases, leaving 5 bases of the junction unmatched. The CDR3 here is CASSAGGTDEKLFF. CDR3 nucleotide sequence: TGTGCCAGCAGCGCAGGGGGGACGGATGAAAAACTGTTTTTT. Supplemented by reference TRBV9 and TRBJ1-4, the full variable domain reads DSGVTQTPKHLITATGQRVTLRCSPRSGDLSVYWYQQSLDQGLQFLIQYYNGEERAKGNILERFSAQQFPDLHSELNLSSLELGDSALYFCASSAGGTDEKLFFGSGTQLSVL.

The genes are TRBV29-1 and TRBJ1-2, with D maybe TRBD1 (5 bases). The CDR3 sequence is 12 residues long. The germline V gene has CDR1 SQVTM and CDR2 ANQGSEA. Trimming took off 7 bases at V and 4 bases at J, with 13 bases between the two ends. The CDR3 DNA follows: TGCAGCGGGACAATGACAGTCTATGGCTACACCTTC. Amino acid sequence: CSGTMTVYGYTF. The full variable domain, with the rest looked up from reference TRBV29-1 and TRBJ1-2, is SAVISQKPSRDICQRGTSLTIQCQVDSQVTMMFWYRQQPGQSLTLIATANQGSEATYESGFVIDKFPISRPNLTFSTLTVSNMSPEDSSIYLCSGTMTVYGYTFGSGTRLTVV.

The rearrangement joins TRBV29-1 to TRBJ2-1, with D possibly TRBD2 on 5 matching bases. Per germline, CDR1 SQVTM and CDR2 ANQGSEA. This CDR3 has 12 amino acids. Trimming took off 7 bases at V and 8 bases at J, with 15 bases between the two ends. The CDR3 loop is CSAGPGMYEQFF. The CDR3 DNA follows: TGCAGCGCCGGACCCGGGATGTATGAGCAGTTCTTC.

Worth noting for this clonotype: A junction boundary mismatches the germline segment, possibly from a read error. The chain uses TRBV19 and TRBJ1-2; D gene unclear. CDR1 and CDR2 (germline): LNHDA, SQIVND (reference sequence). This CDR3 spans 15 amino acids. The CDR3 loop is CASSIVRQINYGYAF. The CDR3 nucleotides are TGTGCCAGTAGTATAGTAAGGCAGATCAACTATGGCTACGCCTTC. The variable domain in full, completed from reference TRBV19 and TRBJ1-2, reads DGGITQSPKYLFRKEGQNVTLSCEQNLNHDAMYWYRQDPGQGLRLIYYSQIVNDFQKGDIAEGYSVSREKKESFPLTVTSAQKNPTAFYLCASSIVRQINYGYAFGSGTRLTVV.

The chain combines TRBV29-1 with TRBJ2-1; D may match TRBD1 or TRBD2 (6 bases each). Germline V lookup: CDR1 SQVTM, CDR2 ANQGSEA. CDR3 length: 13 amino acids. V was clipped by 3 bases and J by 8 bases, with 14 bases between them. The chain's CDR3 is CSVDWGALHEQFF. CDR3 bases: TGCAGCGTTGATTGGGGGGCGCTTCATGAGCAGTTCTTC.

The chain has TRBV7-9 and TRBJ1-2, with 10 bases fitting TRBD1. Germline values: CDR1 SEHNR, CDR2 FQNEAQ (reference sequence). The CDR3 loop spans 15 amino acids. V shed 2 bases and J 6 bases; nucleotides not matched to a gene: 6. The CDR3 DNA follows: TGTGCCAGCAGCTTAACGGCGACAGGGGGCCATGGCTACACCTTC. Amino acid sequence: CASSLTATGGHGYTF.

This clonotype was recorded a few times. This chain links TRBV6-1 with TRBJ2-7; D is undetermined. Trimming removed 0 bases at V and 1 base at J, with 7 bases between. The CDR3 is 14 residues long. CDR1 is MNHNS and CDR2 is SASEGT in the germline V gene. In DNA, the CDR3 is TGTGCCAGCAGTGAAGCGCACGGATCCTACGAGCAGTACTTC. It yields the protein CASSEAHGSYEQYF.